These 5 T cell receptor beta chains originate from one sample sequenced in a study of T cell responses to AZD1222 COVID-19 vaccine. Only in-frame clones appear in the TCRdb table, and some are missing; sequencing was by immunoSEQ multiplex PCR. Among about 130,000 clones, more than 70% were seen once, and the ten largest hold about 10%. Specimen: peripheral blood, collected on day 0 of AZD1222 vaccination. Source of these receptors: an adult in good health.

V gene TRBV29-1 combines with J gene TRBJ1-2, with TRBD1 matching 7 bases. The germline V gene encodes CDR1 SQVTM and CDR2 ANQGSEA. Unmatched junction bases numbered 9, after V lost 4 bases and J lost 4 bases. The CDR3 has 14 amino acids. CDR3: CSVGERDSGYGYTF. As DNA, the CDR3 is TGCAGCGTTGGGGAACGGGACAGCGGCTATGGCTACACCTTC.

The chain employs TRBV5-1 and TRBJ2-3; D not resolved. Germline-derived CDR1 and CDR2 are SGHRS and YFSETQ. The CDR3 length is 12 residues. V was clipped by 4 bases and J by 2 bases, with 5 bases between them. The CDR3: CASSTNTDTQYF. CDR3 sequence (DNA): TGCGCCAGCAGCACCAACACAGATACGCAGTATTTT.

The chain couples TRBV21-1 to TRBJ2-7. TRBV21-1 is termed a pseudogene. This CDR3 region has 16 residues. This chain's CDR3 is CASSTGRGVFFYEQYF. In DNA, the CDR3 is TGTGCCAGCAGCACCGGACGAGGTGTTTTTTTCTACGAGCAGTACTTC.

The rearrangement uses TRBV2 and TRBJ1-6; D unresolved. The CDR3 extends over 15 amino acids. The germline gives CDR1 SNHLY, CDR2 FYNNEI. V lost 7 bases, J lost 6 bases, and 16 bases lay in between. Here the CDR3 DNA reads TGTGCCAGCAATCTTTCTCCCGGACCTAATTCACCCCTCCACTTT. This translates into CASNLSPGPNSPLHF.

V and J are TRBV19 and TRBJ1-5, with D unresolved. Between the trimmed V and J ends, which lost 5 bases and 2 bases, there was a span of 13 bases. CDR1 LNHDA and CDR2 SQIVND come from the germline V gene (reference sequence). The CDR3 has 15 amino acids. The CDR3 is CASSPGGIGNQPQHF. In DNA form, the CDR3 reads TGTGCCAGTAGTCCGGGTGGCATCGGCAATCAGCCCCAGCATTTT.